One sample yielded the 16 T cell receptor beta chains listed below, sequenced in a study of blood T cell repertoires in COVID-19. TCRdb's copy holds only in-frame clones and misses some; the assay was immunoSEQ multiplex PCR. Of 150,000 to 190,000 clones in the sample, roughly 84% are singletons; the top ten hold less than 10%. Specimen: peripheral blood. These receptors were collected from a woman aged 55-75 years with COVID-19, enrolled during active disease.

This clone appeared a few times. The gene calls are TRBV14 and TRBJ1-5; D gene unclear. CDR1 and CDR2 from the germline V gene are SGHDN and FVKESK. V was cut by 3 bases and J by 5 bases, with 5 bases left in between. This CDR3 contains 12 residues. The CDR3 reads CASSQRDQPQHF. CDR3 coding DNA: TGTGCCAGCAGCCAGAGAGATCAGCCCCAGCATTTT.

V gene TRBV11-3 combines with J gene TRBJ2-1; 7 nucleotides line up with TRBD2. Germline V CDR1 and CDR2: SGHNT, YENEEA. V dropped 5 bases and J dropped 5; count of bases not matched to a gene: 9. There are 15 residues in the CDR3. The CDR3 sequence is CASSENPGTNNEQFF. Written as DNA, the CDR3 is TGTGCCAGCAGCGAAAACCCCGGGACTAACAATGAGCAGTTCTTC.

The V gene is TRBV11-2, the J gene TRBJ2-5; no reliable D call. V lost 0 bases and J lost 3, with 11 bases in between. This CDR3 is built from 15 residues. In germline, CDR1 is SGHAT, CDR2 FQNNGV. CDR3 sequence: CASSLEGGTKETQYF. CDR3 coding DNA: TGTGCCAGCAGCTTAGAAGGCGGAACGAAAGAGACCCAGTACTTC.

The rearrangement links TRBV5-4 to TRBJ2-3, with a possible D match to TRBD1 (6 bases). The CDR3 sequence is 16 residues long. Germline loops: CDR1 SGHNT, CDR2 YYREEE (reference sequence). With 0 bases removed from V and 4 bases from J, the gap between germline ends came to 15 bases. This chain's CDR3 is CASSLGWGRGSDTQYF. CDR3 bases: TGTGCCAGCAGCTTGGGATGGGGCAGGGGCTCAGATACGCAGTATTTT. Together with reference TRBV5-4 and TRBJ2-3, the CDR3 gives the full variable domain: ETGVTQSPTHLIKTRGQQVTLRCSSQSGHNTVSWYQQALGQGPQFIFQYYREEENGRGNFPPRFSGLQFPNYSSELNVNALELDDSALYLCASSLGWGRGSDTQYFGPGTRLTVL.

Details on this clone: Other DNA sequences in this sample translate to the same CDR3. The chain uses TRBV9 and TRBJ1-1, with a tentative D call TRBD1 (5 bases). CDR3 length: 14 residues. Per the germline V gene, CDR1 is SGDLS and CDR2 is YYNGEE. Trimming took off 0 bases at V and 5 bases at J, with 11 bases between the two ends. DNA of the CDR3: TGTGCCAGCAGCGTAGGCGGAGGGGATACTGAAGCTTTCTTT. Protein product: CASSVGGGDTEAFF.

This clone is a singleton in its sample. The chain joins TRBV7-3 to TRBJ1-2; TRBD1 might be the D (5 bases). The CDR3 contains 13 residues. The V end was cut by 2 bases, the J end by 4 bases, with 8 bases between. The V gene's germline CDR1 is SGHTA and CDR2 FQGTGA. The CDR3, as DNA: TGTGCCAGCAGCTTAGGAGGGGCCTATGGCTACACCTTC. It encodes CASSLGGAYGYTF.

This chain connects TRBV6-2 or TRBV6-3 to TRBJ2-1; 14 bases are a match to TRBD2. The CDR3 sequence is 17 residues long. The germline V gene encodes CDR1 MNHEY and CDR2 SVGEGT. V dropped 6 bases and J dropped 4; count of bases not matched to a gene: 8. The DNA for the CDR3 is TGTGCCAGCAGCCCTAGACTAGCGGGGGGGCAGTACAATGAGCAGTTCTTC. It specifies CASSPRLAGGQYNEQFF.

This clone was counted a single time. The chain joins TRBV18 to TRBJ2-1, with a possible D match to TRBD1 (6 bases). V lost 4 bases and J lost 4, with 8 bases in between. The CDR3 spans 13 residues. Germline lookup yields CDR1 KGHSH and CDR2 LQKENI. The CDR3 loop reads CASSLQGYNEQFF. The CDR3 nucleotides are TGTGCCAGCTCACTCCAGGGGTACAATGAGCAGTTCTTC.

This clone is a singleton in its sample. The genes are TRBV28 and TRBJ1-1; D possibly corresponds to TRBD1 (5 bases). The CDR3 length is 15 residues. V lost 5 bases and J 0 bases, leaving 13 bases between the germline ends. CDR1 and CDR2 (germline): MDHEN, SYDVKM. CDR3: CASSPTGIMNTEAFF. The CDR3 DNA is TGTGCCAGCAGTCCTACAGGAATCATGAACACTGAAGCTTTCTTT.

The CDR3 DNA sequence: TGTGCCAGTAGTATAGGCAGGTATGACATTCAGTACTTC. It encodes CASSIGRYDIQYF. This chain joins TRBV19 and TRBJ2-4, with D unresolved. The CDR3 contains 13 residues. With 1 base removed from V and 8 bases from J, the gap between germline ends came to 9 bases. Germline V gives CDR1 LNHDA, CDR2 SQIVND (reference sequence).

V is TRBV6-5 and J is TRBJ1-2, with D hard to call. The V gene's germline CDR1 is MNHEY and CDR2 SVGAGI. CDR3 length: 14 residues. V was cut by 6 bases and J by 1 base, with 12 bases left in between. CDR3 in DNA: TGTGCCAGCAGCCCGGGATCCATTAACTATGGCTACACCTTC. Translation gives CASSPGSINYGYTF.

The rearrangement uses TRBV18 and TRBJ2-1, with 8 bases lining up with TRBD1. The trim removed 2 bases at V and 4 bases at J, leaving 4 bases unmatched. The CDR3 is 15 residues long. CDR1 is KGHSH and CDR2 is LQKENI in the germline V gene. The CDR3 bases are TGTGCCAGCTCACCAAGGACAGGGCAGTACAATGAGCAGTTCTTC. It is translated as CASSPRTGQYNEQFF.

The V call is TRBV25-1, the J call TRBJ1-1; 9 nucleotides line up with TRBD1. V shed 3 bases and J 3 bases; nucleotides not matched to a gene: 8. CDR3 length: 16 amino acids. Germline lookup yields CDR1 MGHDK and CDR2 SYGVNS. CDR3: CASSDMGTGKDTEAFF. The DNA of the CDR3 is TGTGCCAGCAGTGACATGGGGACAGGGAAGGACACTGAAGCTTTCTTT.

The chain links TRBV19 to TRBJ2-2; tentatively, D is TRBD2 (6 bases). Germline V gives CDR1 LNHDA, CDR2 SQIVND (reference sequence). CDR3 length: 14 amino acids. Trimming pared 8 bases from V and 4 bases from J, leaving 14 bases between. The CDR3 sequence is CASYGRKVTGELFF. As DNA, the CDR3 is TGTGCCAGTTATGGGAGGAAGGTCACCGGGGAGCTGTTTTTT. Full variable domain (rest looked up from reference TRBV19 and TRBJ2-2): DGGITQSPKYLFRKEGQNVTLSCEQNLNHDAMYWYRQDPGQGLRLIYYSQIVNDFQKGDIAEGYSVSREKKESFPLTVTSAQKNPTAFYLCASYGRKVTGELFFGEGSRLTVL.

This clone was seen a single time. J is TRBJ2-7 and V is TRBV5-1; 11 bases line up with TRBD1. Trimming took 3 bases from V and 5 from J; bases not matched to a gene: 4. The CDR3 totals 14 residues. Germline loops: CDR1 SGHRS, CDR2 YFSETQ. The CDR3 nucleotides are TGCGCCAGCAGCTCATGGACAGGGGGCCACGAGCAGTACTTC. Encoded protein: CASSSWTGGHEQYF. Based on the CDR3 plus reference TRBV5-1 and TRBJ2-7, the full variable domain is KAGVTQTPRYLIKTRGQQVTLSCSPISGHRSVSWYQQTPGQGLQFLFEYFSETQRNKGNFPGRFSGRQFSNSRSEMNVSTLELGDSALYLCASSSWTGGHEQYFGPGTRLTVT.

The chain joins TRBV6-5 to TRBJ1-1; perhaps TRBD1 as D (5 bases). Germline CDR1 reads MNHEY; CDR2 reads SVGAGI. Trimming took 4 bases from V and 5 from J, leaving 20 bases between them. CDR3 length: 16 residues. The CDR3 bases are TGTGCCAGCAGTTCCCCCCAGGGACGGGCGGGAACTGAAGCTTTCTTT. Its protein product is CASSSPQGRAGTEAFF.